This T cell receptor beta chain was sequenced for a study of blood T cell repertoires in COVID-19 (dated by TCRdb to 2019 to 2021). Some background on the complete study: Samples from collaborators originated in the United States, Italy and Spain and spanned both the acute and convalescent phases of COVID-19. Where available, HLA class I and class II types were obtained from metadata supplied by the sample provider rather than from assay-based typing. The dataset comprised deeply sampled blood TCRbeta repertoires from subjects exposed to, actively infected with, or recovered from COVID-19. The samples were drawn from two sources: the first 160 participants of the ongoing ImmuneRACE study, and 1,200 or so subjects contributed by 6 global collaborators. The material from the prospective study consisted of cDNA or gDNA derived from T cells, B-cell-depleted T cells, or PBMCs. A freely available public database, intended as a resource for researchers studying the immune response to SARS-CoV-2, is where the repertoires were released. Nearly every sample came with metadata listing a de-identified subject ID, COVID-19 status, age in years and sex. Study-wide findings and limitations: The amount of clinical and demographic metadata varied by source and participant and was provided uncurated.

The immunoSEQ Assay, a bias-controlled multiplex PCR, was used to amplify TCRbeta CDR3 regions from genomic DNA. As for the authors' bioinformatics: Within the assay, amplification of reference gene primers was used to estimate how many nucleated cells each sample contained. To quantify the absolute abundance of each unique TCRbeta CDR3 rearrangement, sequence reads were collapsed and filtered. For each sample, productive Simpson clonality was calculated as the square root of Simpson's diversity index across productive rearrangements. TCRdb obtained this table from immuneACCESS and retained in-frame rearrangements with V and J assigned. These tables miss some clones; where compared with another copy, unresolved V genes account for less than half of the shortfall, and the remainder is unexplained. V and J calls plus clone size are reproduced from that table; the DNA served to infer D and trimming. In all, the sample holds about 190,000 clones, and approximately 80% of those were seen once. The ten largest clones add up to roughly 14% of the sample.

Regarding this clone: Its antigen is unknown. Base qualities are not provided; no much larger clone lies one nucleotide away.

From the cysteine through the phenylalanine, the CDR3 covers 16 amino acids. Just the 48-base CDR3 DNA is kept, in frame starting at base 1. The junction shows trimming of 2 bases on V and 2 bases on J, and the gene matches do not reach 8 bases of it. In the germline V gene, CDR1 corresponds to SGHRS and CDR2 to YFSETQ. Samples from volunteer blood donors who had recovered from COVID-19 were contributed by a second Seattle source. Collaborating institutions collected whole blood in K2EDTA tubes following their own protocols. For TCRbeta analysis, collaborator samples were shipped as frozen whole blood, as isolated PBMCs, or as DNA extracted from either sample type.

The chain links TRBV5-1 with TRBJ2-5, with 8 junctional bases fitting TRBD1. The clonotype was recovered from a man in his forties or fifties who had recovered from COVID-19. The sample was peripheral blood. The nucleotide sequence is TGCGCCAGCAGCTTAATGACAGGGGCCTTGCAAGAGACCCAGTACTTC. Its protein reads: CASSLMTGALQETQYF.